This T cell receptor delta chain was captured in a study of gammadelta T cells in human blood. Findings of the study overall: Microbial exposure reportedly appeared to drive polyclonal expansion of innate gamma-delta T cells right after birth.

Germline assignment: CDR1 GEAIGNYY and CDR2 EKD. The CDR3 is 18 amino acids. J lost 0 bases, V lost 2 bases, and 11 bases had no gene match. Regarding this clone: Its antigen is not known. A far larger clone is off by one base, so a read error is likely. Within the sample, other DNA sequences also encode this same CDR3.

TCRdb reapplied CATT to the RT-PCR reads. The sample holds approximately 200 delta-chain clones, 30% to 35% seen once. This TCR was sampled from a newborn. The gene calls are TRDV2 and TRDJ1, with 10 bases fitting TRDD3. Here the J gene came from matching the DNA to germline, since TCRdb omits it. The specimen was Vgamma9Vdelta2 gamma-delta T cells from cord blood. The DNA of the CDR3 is TGTGCCTGTGACAAGGACTGGGGGATTCCCTATTACACCGATAAACTCATCTTT. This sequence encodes CACDKDWGIPYYTDKLIF.